This TCR beta chain emerged from a study of shared clonotypes between healthy human individuals. About the research overall: Donors had three CD4 naive, three CD4 memory, two CD8 naive and one CD8 memory plate apiece.

Study conclusions and caveats: Across four donors, naive CD4 shared around 5.4%, naive CD8 around 3.5%, memory CD4 2% to 2.5%, memory CD8 0.35% to 0.5%.

This clone appeared once. Antigen: not known. This specimen includes other DNA sequences encoding the same CDR3. Data came from immunoSEQ multiplex PCR; TCRdb stores just in-frame clones and leaves some out. Of roughly 2.2 million clones detected, roughly 92% appear once; the ten largest clones hold 0.3% to 0.45%. The CDR3 is made up of 13 amino acids. Germline CDR1 and CDR2: SGHRS and YFSETQ. Trimming stripped 4 bases from V and 3 bases from J, with 7 bases between. Study donors comprised healthy, HIV-negative adults devoid of recent acute infection or vaccination. J is TRBJ1-4 and V is TRBV5-1, with a weak D call TRBD1 (5 bases). The TCR was taken from a man between 18 and 35 years old in good health. Some clones in this sample may be carry-over from other donors' samples. The sample consisted of naive CD4+ T cells from PBMCs. The subset was: CD45RA+ positively selected. CDR3 sequence: CASSRDSNEKLFF. In DNA form, the CDR3 reads TGCGCCAGCAGCAGGGACTCTAATGAAAAACTGTTTTTT.